This T cell receptor beta chain was sequenced during a study of OX40 agonist ivuxolimab in advanced cancers. Study overall: The treatment was a fully human IgG2 OX40 agonist, ivuxolimab. Aged about 20 to 85 with a mean of approximately 57 years, they were under 85% male. Three patients responded partially, comprising one with hepatocellular carcinoma and two with cutaneous melanoma. Findings and caveats of the study: At 0.1 to 3.0 mg/kg and by week 6, clonal expansion occurred in CD4+ and CD8+ blood T cells.

Trimming took 2 bases from V and 15 from J, leaving 14 bases between them. The V gene's germline CDR1 is KGHSH and CDR2 LQKENI. The CDR3 totals 13 residues. As regards this clone: What it recognizes is unknown.

Method: immunoSEQ multiplex PCR; TCRdb's copy keeps in-frame clones and lacks some. The sample records approximately 68,000 clones, 87% being singletons. The TCR sequence derives from an adult with an advanced solid tumor such as melanoma, head and neck, liver or kidney cancer. The input for sequencing was CD4+ or CD8+ T cells sorted from blood, taken in a trial of the OX40 agonist ivuxolimab. This rearrangement joins TRBV18 to TRBJ1-6; D gene unclear. CDR3 sequence reads: CASSPSSTWDLHF. The CDR3 DNA reads as TGTGCCAGCTCACCAAGTAGTACTTGGGACCTCCACTTT. Full variable domain (missing parts from reference TRBV18 and TRBJ1-6): NAGVMQNPRHLVRRRGQEARLRCSPMKGHSHVYWYRQLPEEGLKFMVYLQKENIIDESGMPKERFSAEFPKEGPSILRIQQVVRGDSAAYFCASSPSSTWDLHFGNGTRLTVT.